This TCR beta chain comes out of a study of blood T cells in healthy people across ages. This clonotype showed up many times. This CDR3 spans 15 amino acids. V lost 5 bases, J lost 1 base, and 5 bases stayed unmatched. A second PCR of about 7 to 12 cycles used a sample-barcoded 5' primer and a J-beta primer mix. Every cDNA molecule carried a tag from a template-switch adaptor bearing 12 random nucleotides. TCRdb passed the 5' RACE reads through MiXCR, listing each CDR3 protein once. The data hold around 1.1 million distinct CDR3 sequences, with roughly two fifths observed a single time. Every sample had a minimum of 6.5 million PBMCs isolated.

The gene calls are TRBV12-3 or TRBV12-4 and TRBJ1-2, with TRBD1 identical over 9 bases. The receptor's source is a man between 18 and 35 years old in good health. The sequencing sample was made of blood. CDR3 nucleotide sequence: TGTGCCAGCAGTCCCACAGGGGGCTATAACTATGGCTACACCTTC. Amino acids: CASSPTGGYNYGYTF.